The sequence of this T cell receptor (beta chain) was determined in a study of shared clonotypes between healthy human individuals. Overall study results and limits: The study's rarefaction showed incomplete sorted-subset sequencing despite large depth. Relative to their counterparts shared across all four donors, non-shared clonotypes exhibited diminished generation probabilities.

The protocol was immunoSEQ multiplex PCR, while the TCRdb copy is restricted to in-frame clones and leaves out a portion. The sample carries about 580,000 clones, about 98% recorded once. CD45RO negativity and positive selection for CCR7 defined naive CD8 cells, a population that excluded terminally differentiated effector memory CD45RA+ cells. For this clone: As yet, its antigen is unknown.

The CDR3 spans 20 residues. Sample: naive CD8+ T cells sorted from blood. The V gene is TRBV1, the J gene TRBJ2-3; whether TRBD2, the table's D call, matches the DNA was not checked. TRBV1 is deemed a pseudogene. This TCR came from a man between 25 and 39 years old in good health. This CDR3 is CTSSYPGDRLAVNKWDTQYF. The CDR3 bases are TGCACCAGCAGCTACCCTGGTGATAGACTAGCGGTAAATAAATGGGATACGCAGTATTTT.